Shown below are 23 T cell receptor beta chains from a single sample sequenced in a study of beta chain features in type 1 diabetes. Study-wide findings and caveats: Shorter TCRB CDR3s, moderately but significantly so, marked every one of the four CD4+ subsets in Type 1 diabetes patients.

Every bit of the isolated RNA underwent reverse transcription, so sequencing read expressed TCRB transcripts. Sequenced by immunoSEQ multiplex PCR; TCRdb stores in-frame clones only, minus some. The sample has fewer than 400,000 clones; roughly 8.8% are singletons. Their cognate antigens are unknown. The specimen was central memory CD4+ T cells from blood. The origin of the receptors is a man between 25 and 39 years old with type 1 diabetes.

This clone was observed a few times. This chain connects TRBV2 to TRBJ2-5; 7 bases match TRBD1. V shed 6 bases, J shed 3 bases, and the junction held 10 bases outside the gene matches. The CDR3 runs to 15 residues. CDR1 SNHLY and CDR2 FYNNEI come from the germline V gene. CDR3 in amino acids: CASSRNGQVEETQYF. The CDR3 DNA reads TGTGCCAGCAGCCGAAATGGACAGGTAGAAGAGACCCAGTACTTC.

This clone was detected only a few times. The V gene is TRBV9, the J gene TRBJ2-2; D gene ambiguous. Trimming cost V 2 bases and J 6 bases, with 8 bases left between them. Germline-derived CDR1 and CDR2 are SGDLS and YYNGEE. The CDR3 sequence is 13 residues long. The CDR3 DNA reads as TGTGCCAGCAGCGTCCTCGAATCCGGGGAGCTGTTTTTT. This encodes CASSVLESGELFF.

This sequence joins TRBV29-1 and TRBJ1-2; D might be TRBD1 (5 bases). V lost 7 bases and J lost 0, with 12 bases in between. Germline-derived CDR1 and CDR2 are SQVTM and ANQGSEA. The CDR3 totals 13 residues. The CDR3 protein is CSALTEPNYGYTF. CDR3 nucleotide sequence: TGCAGCGCCCTGACAGAACCTAACTATGGCTACACCTTC.

V usage is TRBV29-1 and J usage is TRBJ1-5, with TRBD1 identical over 11 bases. Germline assignment: CDR1 SQVTM and CDR2 ANQGSEA. This CDR3 comprises 14 residues. Germline trimming cut 6 bases from V and 3 bases from J; bases unmatched to any gene: 4. The chain's CDR3 is CSVEDRGHNQPQHF. CDR3 sequence (DNA): TGCAGCGTCGAGGACAGGGGGCACAATCAGCCCCAGCATTTT. Supplemented by reference TRBV29-1 and TRBJ1-5, the full variable domain reads SAVISQKPSRDICQRGTSLTIQCQVDSQVTMMFWYRQQPGQSLTLIATANQGSEATYESGFVIDKFPISRPNLTFSTLTVSNMSPEDSSIYLCSVEDRGHNQPQHFGDGTRLSIL.

This clone was picked up a small number of times. The gene calls are TRBV13 and TRBJ2-5; TRBD2 matches 14 bases. CDR3 length: 17 residues. CDR1 is PRHDT, CDR2 FYEKMQ, per germline (reference sequence). V trimming: 7 bases; J trimming: 5 bases; junction bases outside the gene matches: 12. The DNA of the CDR3 is TGTGCCAGCAAAGAACGCGGACTAGCGGGGGGTCTGGAGACCCAGTACTTC. Protein: CASKERGLAGGLETQYF.

The chain recombines TRBV19 with TRBJ2-5; unclear D gene. The germline V gene has CDR1 LNHDA and CDR2 SQIVND (reference sequence). Trimming removed 5 bases at V and 4 bases at J, with 8 bases between. The CDR3 is 12 residues long. The CDR3 spells CASSGLGETQYF. DNA of the CDR3: TGTGCCAGTAGTGGATTAGGAGAGACCCAGTACTTC.

This clone was picked up a small number of times. The J gene is TRBJ1-1, the V gene TRBV7-9; no definite D call. The germline V gene has CDR1 SEHNR and CDR2 FQNEAQ (reference sequence). The CDR3 consists of 14 residues. Deletions cut 5 bases from V and 1 base from J, with 11 bases between. The CDR3 region has the DNA TGTGCCAGCAGCCCCAAATTGAGGAACACTGAAGCTTTCTTT. Protein: CASSPKLRNTEAFF.

V and J are TRBV29-1 and TRBJ2-5; 12 bases map to TRBD2. Trimming took 4 bases from V and 5 from J; bases not matched to a gene: 8. The germline V gene has CDR1 SQVTM and CDR2 ANQGSEA. The CDR3 spans 15 residues. The CDR3 loop is CSVGGTSGPGETQYF. The CDR3 bases are TGCAGCGTTGGGGGGACTAGCGGGCCCGGGGAGACCCAGTACTTC. Variable domain in full (rest from reference TRBV29-1 and TRBJ2-5): SAVISQKPSRDICQRGTSLTIQCQVDSQVTMMFWYRQQPGQSLTLIATANQGSEATYESGFVIDKFPISRPNLTFSTLTVSNMSPEDSSIYLCSVGGTSGPGETQYFGPGTRLLVL.

This clone has more than one count but fewer than ten. The J gene is TRBJ2-1, the V gene TRBV28, with 11 positions matching TRBD2. Trimming at V came to 6 bases and at J to 4 bases, leaving 2 bases not matched to a gene. CDR1 is MDHEN, CDR2 SYDVKM, per germline. CDR3 size: 14 residues. Here the CDR3 reads CASRASGGYNEQFF. The CDR3 nucleotides are TGTGCCAGCAGGGCTAGCGGGGGGTACAATGAGCAGTTCTTC.

J is TRBJ2-1 and V is TRBV14, with TRBD1 identical over 9 bases. With V trimmed by 0 bases and J by 9 bases, 9 bases remained unmatched. This CDR3 region has 16 residues. From germline, CDR1 is SGHDN and CDR2 FVKESK. CDR3 in DNA: TGTGCCAGCAGCCAAGATTTGGGACAGGGTGAGGGTGAGCAGTTCTTC. Residues: CASSQDLGQGEGEQFF.

This clone was seen more than once but under ten times. This CDR3 is also generated by other DNA sequences in the sample. The V and J genes are TRBV14 and TRBJ1-1; D unresolved. The CDR3 consists of 14 residues. Trimming removed 0 bases from V and 2 bases from J, with 7 bases in between. CDR1 and CDR2 (germline): SGHDN, FVKESK. The CDR3 reads CASSQDSGNTEAFF. CDR3 coding DNA: TGTGCCAGCAGCCAAGACTCGGGAAACACTGAAGCTTTCTTT. Filled out from reference TRBV14 and TRBJ1-1, the complete variable domain reads EAGVTQFPSHSVIEKGQTVTLRCDPISGHDNLYWYRRVMGKEIKFLLHFVKESKQDESGMPNNRFLAERTGGTYSTLKVQPAELEDSGVYFCASSQDSGNTEAFFGQGTRLTVV.

This clone has more than one count but fewer than ten. The rearrangement links TRBV19 to TRBJ2-7, with 7 bases lining up with TRBD1. V gave up 0 bases and J gave up 2 bases; unmatched junction bases: 4. Germline-derived CDR1 and CDR2 are LNHDA and SQIVND (reference sequence). CDR3 size: 15 residues. The CDR3 nucleotides are TGTGCCAGTAGTATAGATTACAGGGGAACCTACGAGCAGTACTTC. It specifies CASSIDYRGTYEQYF.

There are a few counts of this clone. V and J are TRBV7-9 and TRBJ1-6; possibly TRBD1 for D (5 bases). V was trimmed by 5 bases and J by 14 bases, leaving 19 bases between them. The CDR3 is 14 residues long. The V gene's germline CDR1 is SEHNR and CDR2 FQNEAQ (reference sequence). In nucleotides, the CDR3 is TGTGCCAGCAGCCCCCAATCGGGGGGTGCGACCCTCCACTTT. Translation: CASSPQSGGATLHF.

As for this clone: Distinct nucleotide sequences in the sample also encode this CDR3. The V gene is TRBV7-2, the J gene TRBJ1-5; no firm D call. Germline lookup yields CDR1 SGHTA and CDR2 FQGNSA. The CDR3 extends over 15 amino acids. Trimming removed 1 base at V and 0 bases at J, with 7 bases between. CDR3 coding DNA: TGTGCCAGCAGCTTAGTTGCGGGTAGCAATCAGCCCCAGCATTTT. Protein: CASSLVAGSNQPQHF.

This clone was counted only a few times. V and J are TRBV29-1 and TRBJ1-1; a weak D match, TRBD1 (6 bases). CDR3 size: 16 residues. CDR1 SQVTM and CDR2 ANQGSEA come from the germline V gene. V lost 0 bases to trimming and J lost 1 base, with 15 bases between them. CDR3 in amino acids: CSVEDFTGGENTEAFF. The CDR3 bases are TGCAGCGTTGAAGACTTTACGGGGGGCGAGAACACTGAAGCTTTCTTT. The full variable domain, rest sourced from reference TRBV29-1 and TRBJ1-1, is SAVISQKPSRDICQRGTSLTIQCQVDSQVTMMFWYRQQPGQSLTLIATANQGSEATYESGFVIDKFPISRPNLTFSTLTVSNMSPEDSSIYLCSVEDFTGGENTEAFFGQGTRLTVV.

CDR3 DNA sequence: TGTGCCAGCTCACCCGGGGGACAGGGCAACACCATATATTTT. Translation: CASSPGGQGNTIYF. This chain connects TRBV18 to TRBJ1-3; 9 nucleotides agree with TRBD1. CDR3 length: 14 residues. Trimming at V came to 3 bases and at J to 7 bases, leaving 4 bases not matched to a gene. Germline lookup yields CDR1 KGHSH and CDR2 LQKENI.

This chain uses TRBV4-3 with TRBJ1-2; perhaps TRBD1 as D (6 bases). The V gene lost 0 bases and the J gene lost 8 bases, with 13 bases spanning the gap. The germline V gene has CDR1 LGHNA and CDR2 YSLEER. The CDR3 loop spans 14 amino acids. For the CDR3, the DNA is TGCGCCAGCAGCCAAGAGATAACAGGGACGGGCTACACCTTC. It codes for CASSQEITGTGYTF.

The chain combines TRBV2 with TRBJ1-5; D ambiguous. In germline, CDR1 is SNHLY, CDR2 FYNNEI. Trimming pared 10 bases from V and 5 bases from J, leaving 18 bases between. The CDR3 totals 14 residues. CDR3 sequence reads: CATGGQDHYQPQHF. CDR3 DNA: TGTGCCACGGGTGGGCAGGACCATTATCAGCCCCAGCATTTT.

The rearrangement uses TRBV6-5 and TRBJ1-4; a weak D match, TRBD1 (5 bases). Germline loops: CDR1 MNHEY, CDR2 SVGAGI. CDR3 length equals 13 residues. Trimming cost V 6 bases and J 4 bases, with 9 bases left between them. The chain's CDR3 is CASRTDLNEKLFF. The CDR3 bases are TGTGCCAGCAGGACAGACCTTAATGAAAAACTGTTTTTT.

V usage is TRBV4-3 and J usage is TRBJ2-2; TRBD2 agrees at 7 bases. CDR1 LGHNA and CDR2 YSLEER come from the germline V gene. J was trimmed by 1 base and V by 4 bases; bases with no gene match: 6. This CDR3 is 16 amino acids long. The CDR3 DNA is TGCGCCAGCAGCCTCGCTACGGGGGGGAACACCGGGGAGCTGTTTTTT. Its translation: CASSLATGGNTGELFF.

The chain is built from TRBV9 and TRBJ2-5; TRBD2 matches 12 bases. Germline assignment: CDR1 SGDLS and CDR2 YYNGEE. The CDR3 runs 18 residues. Germline trimming cut 3 bases from V and 1 base from J; bases unmatched to any gene: 10. This CDR3 is CASSASTLAGGIQETQYF. The CDR3 DNA reads TGTGCCAGCAGCGCATCGACTCTAGCGGGGGGGATCCAAGAGACCCAGTACTTC.

Only a few counts were recorded for this clone. This sequence joins TRBV7-2 and TRBJ2-1; unclear D gene. The V gene lost 1 base and the J gene lost 7 bases, with 11 bases spanning the gap. The CDR3 loop spans 14 amino acids. CDR1 and CDR2 from the germline V gene are SGHTA and FQGNSA. The CDR3 region has the DNA TGTGCCAGCAGCTTAGGGGGTGGGGATAATGAGCAGTTCTTC. It translates to CASSLGGGDNEQFF.

The sample holds one count of this clone. The rearrangement links TRBV7-2 to TRBJ2-5; D is perhaps TRBD1 (6 bases). Germline V lookup: CDR1 SGHTA, CDR2 FQGNSA. V was clipped by 1 base and J by 0 bases, with 12 bases between them. There are 16 residues in the CDR3. The CDR3 sequence is CASSLGVGGHQETQYF. The CDR3 nucleotides read TGTGCCAGCAGCTTAGGCGTAGGGGGTCACCAAGAGACCCAGTACTTC.